The clone carrying this TCR beta chain appeared a few times. Antigen unknown. This sample was taken from a study of identical twins. Study findings and constraints: Conclusions relied on cross-sectional statistical analysis, not following the same donors. Fewer insertions characterized abundant cord blood beta clonotypes, whereas memory repertoires showed none.

Only healthy Caucasians were included as donors. The length of the CDR3 is 13 residues. Germline V gene sequence: CDR1 MNHEY, CDR2 SVGEGT. Trimming pared 7 bases from V and 2 bases from J, leaving 6 bases between. Each CDR3 protein is one row after TCRdb ran MiXCR on the 5' RACE reads. The table records some 460,000 distinct CDR3 sequences, 12% to 15% of them present only once. These data were likewise used in another study, on yellow fever vaccine responses in identical twins.

The sample comprised CD4+ T cells sorted from blood. The V gene is TRBV6-2 or TRBV6-3, the J gene TRBJ2-6; D gene uncertain. The sequence derives from a woman aged 18-29 years in good health. The CDR3 loop is CASIGAGANVLTF. The DNA for the CDR3 is TGTGCCAGCATTGGGGCTGGGGCCAACGTCCTGACTTTC.